Listed below are T cell receptor beta chains from one sample, sequenced in a study of vaccination and CD4 T cells after COVID-19. MiXCR was run by TCRdb on the PCR reads, yielding one entry per CDR3 protein. This sample has about 12,000 distinct CDR3 sequences, with 55% to 65% found just once. What these receptors recognize is not known. The sample consisted of CD4+ T cells from blood, cultured in vitro. These receptors came from a human donor who had recovered from COVID-19. Both conserved end residues are part of each CDR3. A clone size is listed for some rows: how often the clone was seen (once, few, many), or a class if it is expanded.

TRBV5-5,few,CASSFDRRGTQYF
TRBV18,once,CASSRASGDEQYF
TRBV7-2,few,CASSFWDSSYEQYF
TRBV14,few,CASMGQGHNEQFF
TRBV6-1,-,CASSESDYGYTF
TRBV2,-,CASGAETQYF
TRBV7-2,once,CASSPNLAGTGDTQYF
TRBV12-3/TRBV12-4,-,CASSSKRKATDTQYF
TRBV28,-,CASSDRAVRTQHF
TRBV7-3,few,CASSLTSGRTYEQYF
TRBV20-1,few,CSARTGADSGNTIYF
TRBV15,few,CATSREAGTGANVLTF
TRBV20-1,-,CSARDRGGLSPLHF
TRBV27,-,CASSRQLVMYF
TRBV6-2/TRBV6-3,-,CASSYSEREWDEQFF
TRBV28,-,CASGQRGYGYTF
TRBV2,few,CASSEDLVSSYNSPLHF
TRBV7-9,-,CASSLPPHTDTQYF
TRBV6-1,-,CASSEPKVHNQPQHF
TRBV5-4,-,CASSLYSAVYGYTF
TRBV7-6,-,CASSLVGRARPPNEQFF
TRBV6-1,few,CASGGQNTDTQYF
TRBV19,-,CASGDRGGGYTF
TRBV27,-,CASSSFTGVYTQYF
TRBV9,-,CASSALSAGELFF
TRBV6-1,few,CASSVRGSNQPQHF
TRBV20-1,few,CSARWGTGELFF
TRBV11-3,-,CASNLAGVSYNEQFF
TRBV10-3,-,CAISESPGQNTGELFF
TRBV21-1,-,CARLSGGGLTYEQYF
TRBV6-5,few,CASSYEGARAEAFF
TRBV6-1,-,CASSKTGHGYTF
TRBV6-2/TRBV6-3,few,CASSYPRYGSPLHF
TRBV14,-,CASSQASGREQYF
TRBV20-1,-,CSARTPGSKGAFF
TRBV5-4,-,CASSSTSASSYNEQFF
TRBV5-1,-,CASSPGPANSGSSYEQYF
TRBV5-4,-,CASSPRSGLAEAFF
TRBV5-5,few,CASTPNRGRFYEQYF
TRBV7-2,-,CASSPAPGASGELFF
TRBV7-2,-,CASSTGSTDTQYF
TRBV6-1,few,CASSPGGYNNSPLHF
TRBV10-3,-,CAISGHGQETQYF
TRBV19,once,CASTGLESSTDTQYF
TRBV6-2/TRBV6-3,few,CASSSRQSLGTDTQYF
TRBV7-2,large,CASRSGQESSYNSPLHF
TRBV19,-,CASSIVGTDTQYF
TRBV28,-,CASNQPRGLDHGYTF
TRBV7-9,-,CASSLLANTGELFF
TRBV7-8,few,CASSLAHLYNEQFF
TRBV28,-,CASSLYITGGSMYGYTF
TRBV2,-,CASSQRQGHGELFF
TRBV6-5,-,CASSYGQGSFLNTEAFF
TRBV18,-,CASSPPINTGGMQETQYF